These 10 T cell receptor beta chains came from one sample sequenced in a study of blood T cell repertoires in COVID-19. The data were produced by immunoSEQ multiplex PCR, yet TCRdb's version contains in-frame clones alone and is incomplete. This table has around 52,000 clones, roughly nine tenths appearing once. Material for sequencing was peripheral blood. These receptors all stem from a woman older than 75 with acute or convalescent COVID-19.

The rearrangement links TRBV11-1 to TRBJ1-3; a weak D match, TRBD1 (6 bases). This CDR3 comprises 16 residues. The germline CDR1 and CDR2 sequences are SGHAT and FQDESV (reference sequence). V was clipped by 1 base and J by 2 bases, with 12 bases between them. CDR3 in DNA: TGTGCCAGCAGCTTAGAGGGGGGGGCAGCTGGAAACACCATATATTTT. It yields the protein CASSLEGGAAGNTIYF.

The chain links TRBV6-5 to TRBJ1-3; unclear D gene. Germline assignment: CDR1 MNHEY and CDR2 SVGAGI. The CDR3 contains 14 residues. V lost 5 bases and J lost 2, with 10 bases in between. CDR3 region: CASSPRVTGNTIYF. The CDR3 DNA reads as TGTGCCAGCAGTCCAAGAGTCACTGGAAACACCATATATTTT.

This chain joins TRBV6-5 and TRBJ2-2, with a weak D call TRBD1 (5 bases). V gave up 2 bases and J gave up 7 bases, with 11 bases separating them. This CDR3 contains 14 residues. Germline V lookup: CDR1 MNHEY, CDR2 SVGAGI. DNA of the CDR3: TGTGCCAGCAGTTACAAAGGGGTGGGCGGGGAGCTGTTTTTT. It specifies CASSYKGVGGELFF.

The chain joins TRBV28 to TRBJ2-7; D ambiguous. The germline CDR1 and CDR2 sequences are MDHEN and SYDVKM. V was trimmed by 8 bases and J by 2 bases, leaving 7 bases between them. The CDR3 sequence is 11 residues long. Here the CDR3 DNA reads TGTGCCAGCCGCGCCCCCTACGAGCAGTACGTC. This codes for CASRAPYEQYV.

The chain employs TRBV11-2 and TRBJ2-7, with D possibly TRBD2 on 5 matching bases. Trimming cost V 4 bases and J 2 bases, with 12 bases left between them. This CDR3 comprises 14 residues. Germline lookup yields CDR1 SGHAT and CDR2 FQNNGV. CDR3 DNA sequence: TGTGCCAGCAGCTCCCGAGGGCCAACCTACGAGCAGTACTTC. It is translated as CASSSRGPTYEQYF.

The V gene is TRBV18, the J gene TRBJ1-2; D is perhaps TRBD1 (5 bases). The CDR3 totals 14 residues. The germline CDR1 and CDR2 sequences are KGHSH and LQKENI. The V end lost 3 bases, the J end lost 3 bases, and 11 bases lay between the germline ends. CDR3: CASSPQSGDYGYTF. The DNA of the CDR3 is TGTGCCAGCTCACCCCAGTCGGGGGACTATGGCTACACCTTC.

V is TRBV19 and J is TRBJ2-3; 9 nucleotides line up with TRBD2. The CDR3 is 17 amino acids. CDR1 is LNHDA, CDR2 SQIVND, per germline (reference sequence). With 8 bases clipped from V and 8 bases from J, the junction kept 20 bases outside the gene matches. The CDR3, as DNA: TGTGCCAGTGCCGAAGGGGGTCAGCGGGGGGAGCGAGGTACGCAGTATTTT. Its protein product is CASAEGGQRGERGTQYF.

The chain is built from TRBV10-1 and TRBJ2-7; TRBD2 might be the D (6 bases). CDR1 and CDR2 (germline): WNHNN, SYGVQD (reference sequence). The V and J ends lost 4 bases and 0 bases respectively, with 13 bases between them. CDR3 length: 15 amino acids. The CDR3 sequence is CASSAGYSGSYEQYF. CDR3 DNA: TGCGCCAGCAGTGCAGGGTATAGCGGCTCCTACGAGCAGTACTTC.

The chain has TRBV4-1 and TRBJ2-5, with TRBD1 identical over 12 bases. The CDR3 has 18 residues. Germline lookup yields CDR1 MGHRA and CDR2 YSYEKL. The junction had 14 bases not matched to a gene; V was cut back by 3 bases and J by 6 bases. The CDR3 coding sequence is TGCGCCAGCAGCCAGCCGCCGGGGACAGGGGGCGCAATAAAGACCCAGTACTTC. This gives the protein CASSQPPGTGGAIKTQYF.

The chain carries TRBV28 and TRBJ1-1; D call uncertain. Trimming left V 7 bases short and J 0 bases short, with 9 bases between. CDR1 is MDHEN and CDR2 is SYDVKM in the germline V gene. CDR3 size: 13 residues. CDR3 nucleotide sequence: TGTGCCAGCACGCAGTCCATGAACACTGAAGCTTTCTTT. Translation gives CASTQSMNTEAFF.